These 13 T cell receptor beta chains came from one sample sequenced in a study of T cells in Graves' hyperthyroidism and ophthalmopathy. Regions amplified from RNA transcripts were the TCR beta CDR3 regions. First-round RT-PCR with HTBI primers amplified the TCR CDR3 region. TCRdb reprocessed the multiplex PCR reads via MiXCR and lists one record per CDR3 protein. The sample contains 350,000 to 500,000 distinct CDR3 sequences, approximately 13% of which appear only once. The sequencing sample was made of blood. All receptors derive from a young woman with Graves' hyperthyroidism.

This clonotype showed up many times. Written as DNA, the CDR3 is TGCAGTGCTTACTCGTCGACGGGATCCATCCGTGAAGCTTTCTTT. The encoded protein is CSAYSSTGSIREAFF. The rearrangement joins TRBV20-1 to TRBJ1-1, with no clear D. This CDR3 is 15 amino acids long. CDR1 and CDR2 (germline): DFQATT, SNEGSKA (reference sequence). With 5 bases removed from V and 7 bases from J, the gap between germline ends came to 23 bases.

At least ten counts were recorded for this clonotype. The rearrangement joins TRBV10-3 to TRBJ2-1; no firm D call. The germline V and J ends were trimmed by 6 bases and 6 bases, with 18 bases remaining between them. Germline V lookup: CDR1 ENHRY, CDR2 SYGVKD. The CDR3 is made up of 15 amino acids. In DNA, the CDR3 is TGTGCCATCAGGGATGCCACCATCGGTGGCAATGAGCAGTTCTTC. This translates into CAIRDATIGGNEQFF.

The V and J genes are TRBV2 and TRBJ1-4; maybe TRBD1 (5 bases). Trimming left V 4 bases short and J 0 bases short, with 15 bases between. Germline-derived CDR1 and CDR2 are SNHLY and FYNNEI. The CDR3 is 17 amino acids. CDR3 protein: CASSAGSMAPTNEKLFF. The CDR3 DNA follows: TGTGCCAGCAGTGCAGGGTCCATGGCCCCAACTAATGAAAAACTGTTTTTT.

This sequence joins TRBV7-9 and TRBJ1-2, with 7 bases matching TRBD1. The CDR3 runs to 14 residues. The V segment lost 5 bases and the J segment 2 bases; nucleotides outside the gene matches: 5. Looked up from germline, CDR1 is SEHNR and CDR2 is FQNEAQ (reference sequence). The chain's CDR3 is CASSPLGGNYGYTF. As DNA, the CDR3 is TGTGCCAGCAGCCCTCTAGGGGGCAACTATGGCTACACCTTC.

This clonotype was recorded at least ten times. In DNA form, the CDR3 reads TGTGCCAGCAGCTTAAACGCGGGTACCTACAATGAGCAGTTCTTC. Its translation is CASSLNAGTYNEQFF. V is TRBV7-3 and J is TRBJ2-1; TRBD2 might be the D (5 bases). The germline V gene encodes CDR1 SGHTA and CDR2 FQGTGA. V lost 1 base and J lost 2, with 9 bases in between. The CDR3 is 15 residues long.

This clonotype was observed at least ten times. The gene calls are TRBV7-9 and TRBJ2-1; perhaps TRBD2 as D (5 bases). This CDR3 contains 13 residues. Per the germline V gene, CDR1 is SEHNR and CDR2 is FQNEAQ (reference sequence). Trimming left V 5 bases short and J 6 bases short, with 11 bases between. CDR3 sequence reads: CASSATLGNEQFF. The CDR3 DNA reads TGTGCCAGCAGCGCTACACTAGGCAATGAGCAGTTCTTC.

This clonotype has only a few counts. The rearrangement links TRBV20-1 to TRBJ1-5, with D possibly being TRBD1 (5 bases). The germline CDR1 and CDR2 sequences are DFQATT and SNEGSKA (reference sequence). The CDR3 consists of 13 residues. V was shortened by 6 bases and J by 4 bases, with 13 bases between the two germline ends. CDR3 sequence (DNA): TGCAGTGCAAAAGGTGGGGCAAATCAGCCCCAGCATTTT. Translation: CSAKGGANQPQHF.

The chain is built from TRBV4-1 and TRBJ1-2; unclear D gene. The germline gives CDR1 MGHRA, CDR2 YSYEKL. Between the trimmed V and J ends, which lost 4 bases and 5 bases, there was a span of 20 bases. The length of the CDR3 is 16 residues. CDR3 amino acids: CASSPSTQPAGYGYTF. The CDR3 DNA sequence: TGCGCCAGCAGCCCATCCACTCAGCCCGCGGGTTATGGCTACACCTTC.

This clonotype was observed a few times. Germline and junction disagree at one end, which may indicate a read error. The V gene is TRBV19, the J gene TRBJ1-4; D is ambiguous. The CDR3 is made up of 15 amino acids. The germline V gene has CDR1 LNHDA and CDR2 SQIVND (reference sequence). DNA for the CDR3: TGTGCCAGTGCTTTGGGTCCCAAACCGAATGAAAAACTGTCTTTT. Translation: CASALGPKPNEKLSF. Full variable domain (rest looked up from reference TRBV19 and TRBJ1-4): DGGITQSPKYLFRKEGQNVTLSCEQNLNHDAMYWYRQDPGQGLRLIYYSQIVNDFQKGDIAEGYSVSREKKESFPLTVTSAQKNPTAFYLCASALGPKPNEKLSFGSGTQLSVL.

In its sample, this clonotype was seen many times. J is TRBJ1-2 and V is TRBV6-2 or TRBV6-3; 7 bases align to TRBD1. The germline CDR1 and CDR2 sequences are MNHEY and SVGEGT. V shed 8 bases, J shed 4 bases, and the junction held 7 bases outside the gene matches. The CDR3 contains 13 residues. The CDR3 here is CASAGTELYGYTF. For the CDR3, the DNA is TGTGCCAGCGCCGGGACAGAACTCTATGGCTACACCTTC.

There are many counts of this clonotype. The gene calls are TRBV28 and TRBJ2-7; no clear D. This CDR3 is 13 amino acids long. Germline CDR1 reads MDHEN; CDR2 reads SYDVKM. V gave up 3 bases and J gave up 7 bases, with 13 bases separating them. The CDR3 is CASSLPPGWEQYF. The CDR3 DNA reads as TGTGCCAGCAGTTTGCCTCCCGGCTGGGAGCAGTACTTC.

This clonotype was seen more than once but under ten times. The rearrangement links TRBV20-1 to TRBJ2-1, with D possibly TRBD1 on 6 matching bases. CDR1 DFQATT and CDR2 SNEGSKA come from the germline V gene (reference sequence). The V end lost 5 bases, the J end lost 4 bases, and 15 bases lay between the germline ends. The CDR3 has 14 amino acids. CDR3 bases: TGCAGTGCTTATACGGGACAACCATACAATGAGCAGTTCTTC. Translation: CSAYTGQPYNEQFF.

This clonotype was counted many times. The gene calls are TRBV20-1 and TRBJ2-7; D possibly corresponds to TRBD2 (7 bases). Trimming removed 5 bases at V and 10 bases at J, with 18 bases between. Looked up from germline, CDR1 is DFQATT and CDR2 is SNEGSKA (reference sequence). CDR3 size: 12 residues. The CDR3 loop is CSARGAVSPQYF. The DNA for the CDR3 is TGCAGTGCTCGGGGGGCGGTTTCGCCCCAGTACTTC.